The 28 T cell receptor beta chains presented below share a single source sample, sequenced in a study of identical twins' blood T cells. TCRdb analysed the 5' RACE reads with MiXCR anew, one entry per CDR3 protein. The sample has 300,000 to 450,000 distinct CDR3 sequences; 28% are singletons. Sequencing used PBMCs. These receptors came from a woman between 18 and 55 years old in good health.

This CDR3 is CSASDRESTEAFF. The CDR3 DNA reads TGCAGTGCTTCCGACAGGGAAAGCACTGAAGCTTTCTTT. V gene TRBV20-1 combines with J gene TRBJ1-1; 7 bases are a match to TRBD1. Germline V gene data show CDR1 as DFQATT and CDR2 as SNEGSKA (reference sequence). After removal of 5 bases from V and 4 bases from J, the junction contained 7 bases not matched to a gene. The CDR3 is made up of 13 amino acids.

This clonotype was counted only a few times. The CDR3 sequence: CSARDRRLGTGELFF. The DNA of the CDR3 is TGCAGTGCTAGAGATCGAAGGCTTGGTACCGGGGAGCTGTTTTTT. V and J are TRBV20-1 and TRBJ2-2; no clear D. This CDR3 spans 15 amino acids. Germline V gene data show CDR1 as DFQATT and CDR2 as SNEGSKA (reference sequence). V gave up 0 bases and J gave up 5 bases, with 13 bases separating them.

Comment on this clonotype: The junction differs from germline at one of its ends, possibly a read error. This chain links TRBV12-3 or TRBV12-4 with TRBJ1-1, with D tentatively TRBD1 (6 bases). This CDR3 is built from 13 residues. This chain's CDR3 is CANSLRQVAEAFF. CDR3 bases: TGTGCCAACAGTCTCAGACAGGTAGCTGAAGCTTTCTTT.

This clonotype was seen at least ten times. The chain has TRBV10-3 and TRBJ1-1; D ambiguous. V lost 10 bases and J 1 base, leaving 10 bases between the germline ends. Germline V CDR1 and CDR2: ENHRY, SYGVKD. The CDR3 covers 12 residues. The CDR3 DNA follows: TGTGCCACCAGGACCTCGAACACTGAAGCTTTCTTT. Its translation is CATRTSNTEAFF.

Only a few counts were recorded for this clonotype. The V and J genes are TRBV6-1 and TRBJ1-1, with 7 bases lining up with TRBD1. Trimming took 3 bases from V and 3 from J; bases not matched to a gene: 1. Germline-derived CDR1 and CDR2 are MNHNS and SASEGT. CDR3 length: 13 amino acids. The CDR3 bases are TGTGCCAGCAGTGATGGGACAGACACTGAAGCTTTCTTT. Translation gives CASSDGTDTEAFF.

This clonotype showed up many times. J is TRBJ2-1 and V is TRBV25-1; D gene ambiguous. CDR1 and CDR2 (germline): MGHDK, SYGVNS. The CDR3 has 16 amino acids. V was cut by 0 bases and J by 0 bases, with 9 bases left in between. The CDR3 region has the DNA TGTGCCAGCAGTGAATATCGCGGTAGCTCCTACAATGAGCAGTTCTTC. As protein: CASSEYRGSSYNEQFF.

This rearrangement joins TRBV27 to TRBJ1-5, with 7 bases fitting TRBD1. CDR1 is MNHEY and CDR2 is SMNVEV in the germline V gene (reference sequence). V was clipped by 5 bases and J by 6 bases; unmatched bases: 7. There are 14 residues in the CDR3. The CDR3 coding sequence is TGTGCCAGCAGTCCCTACAGGGGAAGTCAGCCCCAGCATTTT. Its protein product is CASSPYRGSQPQHF.

Turning to this clonotype: Its ends do not fully match the called genes, so a read error is possible. V and J are TRBV20-1 and TRBJ2-7; D not resolved. Germline V lookup: CDR1 DFQATT, CDR2 SNEGSKA (reference sequence). The CDR3 runs to 12 residues. The CDR3 nucleotides are TGCGGTGCTCTTCCGAGCTCCTACGAGCAGTACTTC. Encoded protein: CGALPSSYEQYF.

The chain links TRBV29-1 to TRBJ2-4; TRBD1 might be the D (5 bases). Looked up from germline, CDR1 is SQVTM and CDR2 is ANQGSEA. Trimming took off 4 bases at V and 8 bases at J, with 6 bases between the two ends. The CDR3 is 10 residues long. The CDR3 region has the DNA TGCAGCGTTGTAGGGGACATTCAGTACTTC. Its translation is CSVVGDIQYF. Looking up the rest from reference TRBV29-1 and TRBJ2-4 gives the full variable domain: SAVISQKPSRDICQRGTSLTIQCQVDSQVTMMFWYRQQPGQSLTLIATANQGSEATYESGFVIDKFPISRPNLTFSTLTVSNMSPEDSSIYLCSVVGDIQYFGAGTRLSVL.

The V and J genes are TRBV7-8 and TRBJ1-2, with D perhaps matching TRBD1 (5 bases). V lost 5 bases to trimming and J lost 5 bases, with 15 bases between them. Germline V gene sequence: CDR1 SGHVS, CDR2 FQNEAQ. The CDR3 totals 14 residues. CDR3 nucleotides: TGTGCCAGCAGCCTAATAGGGACTGGGTATGGCTACACCTTC. It encodes CASSLIGTGYGYTF.

This clonotype was found a few times. The chain carries TRBV3-1 and TRBJ1-1, with D perhaps matching TRBD1 (5 bases). CDR3 length: 14 residues. From germline, CDR1 is LGHDT and CDR2 YNNKEL (reference sequence). Trimming pared 0 bases from V and 6 bases from J, leaving 11 bases between. DNA of the CDR3: TGTGCCAGCAGCCAAGACGGGGCTTACGCTGAAGCTTTCTTT. Its protein product is CASSQDGAYAEAFF.

The rearrangement links TRBV20-1 to TRBJ1-1; D may be TRBD1 (6 bases). Trimming stripped 1 base from V and 0 bases from J, with 18 bases between. The CDR3 is 17 amino acids. Germline V lookup: CDR1 DFQATT, CDR2 SNEGSKA (reference sequence). The CDR3 protein is CSARVEWSGGLNTEAFF. CDR3 in DNA: TGCAGTGCTAGAGTTGAATGGTCTGGGGGCCTGAACACTGAAGCTTTCTTT.

This clonotype has only one observation. V is TRBV20-1 and J is TRBJ1-4; possibly TRBD1 for D (5 bases). The CDR3 runs 15 residues. The V end lost 3 bases, the J end lost 8 bases, and 19 bases lay between the germline ends. Germline loops: CDR1 DFQATT, CDR2 SNEGSKA (reference sequence). The chain's CDR3 is CSASTGTEDWEKLFF. As DNA, the CDR3 is TGCAGTGCTAGCACCGGGACCGAGGATTGGGAAAAACTGTTTTTT.

The table lists this clonotype with a few counts. The chain joins TRBV27 to TRBJ2-3; TRBD2 matches 11 bases. The CDR3 sequence is 17 residues long. V was clipped by 1 base and J by 0 bases; unmatched bases: 3. The germline CDR1 and CDR2 sequences are MNHEY and SMNVEV (reference sequence). The chain's CDR3 is CASSLLGLAASTDTQYF. The CDR3 DNA reads TGTGCCAGCAGTTTATTGGGACTAGCGGCTAGCACAGATACGCAGTATTTT.

This clonotype was counted many times. The gene calls are TRBV2 and TRBJ1-1; 7 bases are shared with TRBD1. The CDR3 consists of 13 residues. CDR1 SNHLY and CDR2 FYNNEI come from the germline V gene. Trimming removed 1 base from V and 10 bases from J; junction bases left unmatched: 6. CDR3 bases: TGTGCCAGCAGTGAAGAGCAGGGGGTGGTAGCTTTCTTT. It is translated as CASSEEQGVVAFF.

This clonotype was observed once. The J gene is TRBJ1-2, the V gene TRBV20-1, with a possible D match to TRBD1 (5 bases). Trimming took 4 bases from V and 6 from J, leaving 18 bases between them. The length of the CDR3 is 14 residues. Germline CDR1 reads DFQATT; CDR2 reads SNEGSKA (reference sequence). The chain's CDR3 is CSAKNRQFSDGYTF. The DNA of the CDR3 is TGCAGTGCTAAAAACCGACAGTTCTCGGATGGCTACACCTTC.

This clonotype has just a few counts. The rearrangement joins TRBV29-1 to TRBJ2-7; D gene ambiguous. V lost 5 bases and J lost 2, with 10 bases in between. This CDR3 has 12 residues. CDR1 is SQVTM, CDR2 ANQGSEA, per germline. The DNA for the CDR3 is TGCAGCGTTTCGGAGTCCGCCTACGAGCAGTACTTC. Amino acid sequence: CSVSESAYEQYF.

The genes are TRBV20-1 and TRBJ2-3, with D perhaps matching TRBD1 (5 bases). CDR1 is DFQATT, CDR2 SNEGSKA, per germline (reference sequence). This CDR3 has 14 residues. Trimming took 1 base from V and 5 from J, leaving 13 bases between them. CDR3: CSARGSGKGDTQYF. CDR3 nucleotides: TGCAGTGCTAGAGGCTCAGGGAAAGGAGATACGCAGTATTTT.

This clonotype has more than one count but fewer than ten. The chain has TRBV5-1 and TRBJ2-1; D gene uncertain. The CDR3 has 14 residues. Trimming cost V 0 bases and J 5 bases, with 9 bases left between them. The germline V gene encodes CDR1 SGHRS and CDR2 YFSETQ. The CDR3 loop is CASSLERANNEQFF. For the CDR3, the DNA is TGCGCCAGCAGCTTGGAGAGAGCGAACAATGAGCAGTTCTTC. Together with reference TRBV5-1 and TRBJ2-1, the CDR3 gives the full variable domain: KAGVTQTPRYLIKTRGQQVTLSCSPISGHRSVSWYQQTPGQGLQFLFEYFSETQRNKGNFPGRFSGRQFSNSRSEMNVSTLELGDSALYLCASSLERANNEQFFGPGTRLTVL.

The chain has TRBV7-9 and TRBJ1-3; perhaps TRBD1 as D (6 bases). The CDR3 has 16 amino acids. The V gene lost 4 bases and the J gene lost 3 bases, with 16 bases spanning the gap. CDR1 is SEHNR, CDR2 FQNEAQ, per germline (reference sequence). This chain's CDR3 is CASSSLRDTFGNTIYF. DNA for the CDR3: TGTGCCAGCAGCTCGCTCCGGGACACCTTTGGAAACACCATATATTTT.

V is TRBV20-1 and J is TRBJ2-3; 9 nucleotides align to TRBD2. V was pared by 1 base and J by 2 bases, with 4 bases of the junction left unmatched. The CDR3 spans 15 residues. Looked up from germline, CDR1 is DFQATT and CDR2 is SNEGSKA (reference sequence). CDR3 amino acids: CSARVAGVPTDTQYF. Here the CDR3 DNA reads TGCAGTGCTAGAGTAGCGGGGGTTCCCACAGATACGCAGTATTTT.

The V gene is TRBV11-2, the J gene TRBJ1-1; no firm D call. The germline CDR1 and CDR2 sequences are SGHAT and FQNNGV. CDR3 length equals 15 residues. Trimming left V 8 bases short and J 1 base short, with 17 bases between. CDR3 DNA sequence: TGTGCCAGCGGCGCCGGGCGACGGGGGAACACTGAAGCTTTCTTT. Amino acids: CASGAGRRGNTEAFF.

J is TRBJ2-7 and V is TRBV5-1; D remains ambiguous. Trimming shortened V by 0 bases and J by 0 bases, and 10 bases separated the two germline ends. CDR3 size: 15 residues. The germline V gene has CDR1 SGHRS and CDR2 YFSETQ. For the CDR3, the DNA is TGCGCCAGCAGCTTGGACAGACCGTCCTCCTACGAGCAGTACTTC. Its translation is CASSLDRPSSYEQYF.

The chain has TRBV29-1 and TRBJ1-2; 7 bases align to TRBD1. V dropped 3 bases and J dropped 1; count of bases not matched to a gene: 2. The CDR3 consists of 13 residues. CDR1 SQVTM and CDR2 ANQGSEA come from the germline V gene. The CDR3 loop is CSVDRDSNYGYTF. CDR3 bases: TGCAGCGTTGACCGGGACAGTAACTATGGCTACACCTTC.

CDR3 region: CASSQDRDREAFF. The CDR3 DNA reads TGCGCCAGCAGCCAGGACAGGGACCGTGAAGCTTTCTTT. V gene TRBV4-1 combines with J gene TRBJ1-1, with 8 nucleotides matching TRBD1. Per germline, CDR1 MGHRA and CDR2 YSYEKL. V shed 3 bases and J 7 bases; nucleotides not matched to a gene: 4. This CDR3 is 13 amino acids long.

This clonotype was observed a handful of times. The chain couples TRBV12-3 or TRBV12-4 to TRBJ1-5, with D unclear. Trimming removed 2 bases at V and 6 bases at J, with 5 bases between. The CDR3 runs to 12 residues. The CDR3 bases are TGTGCCAGCAGTTTAAACGCTCAGCCCCAGCATTTT. It specifies CASSLNAQPQHF.

This chain connects TRBV11-1 to TRBJ1-1; TRBD1 matches at 10 bases. CDR1 and CDR2 from the germline V gene are SGHAT and FQDESV (reference sequence). V lost 4 bases and J lost 4; bases outside the gene matches: 6. The CDR3 is 15 residues long. CDR3 residues: CASSSRTGGSTEAFF. The DNA for the CDR3 is TGTGCCAGCAGCTCAAGGACAGGGGGAAGCACTGAAGCTTTCTTT.

The chain uses TRBV13 and TRBJ2-1, with D possibly being TRBD2 (5 bases). Germline CDR1 reads PRHDT; CDR2 reads FYEKMQ (reference sequence). V dropped 4 bases and J dropped 4 bases, with 14 bases sitting between them. This CDR3 comprises 15 residues. The CDR3, as DNA: TGTGCCAGCAGCTCCGCTCAACCGGGGTACAATGAGCAGTTCTTC. Amino acid sequence: CASSSAQPGYNEQFF.